This T cell receptor beta chain was documented in a study of cytomegalovirus exposure and HLA in healthy donors. V shed 4 bases, J shed 7 bases, and the junction held 12 bases outside the gene matches. Per the germline V gene, CDR1 is SGHDN and CDR2 is FVKESK. This CDR3 comprises 16 residues. The PCR made use of 60 Vbeta and 13 Jbeta primers. Method: immunoSEQ multiplex PCR; TCRdb's copy keeps in-frame clones and lacks some. The sample consists of more than 95,000 clones, about 80% of them appearing once. The sample consisted of PBMCs. The V and J genes are TRBV14 and TRBJ2-5; TRBD1 matches 10 bases. The source of this sequence is a woman aged 35 to 49 in good health and CMV-seropositive. The CDR3 bases are TGTGCCAGCAGCCTCCAAAGGACAGGGGGGTTCGGGACCCAGTACTTC. Protein sequence: CASSLQRTGGFGTQYF.